This entry concerns a single T cell receptor beta chain. Its antigen remains unknown. This entry belongs to a study of OX40 agonist ivuxolimab in advanced cancers. Study as a whole: With a range of roughly 20 to 80, age averaged about 59 years, and 65% to 85% were male. General observations from the study: Also showing low normalized T-cell clonal expansion were some of the nonresponders.

The V gene's germline CDR1 is MNHEY and CDR2 SVGAGI. V lost 5 bases and J lost 3; bases outside the gene matches: 4. There are 14 residues in the CDR3. Clones were read by immunoSEQ multiplex PCR, and TCRdb kept only the in-frame ones, dropping some. The sample carries about 58,000 clones, approximately 91% recorded once. The sampling schedule covered blood at baseline, cycle 4 day 1, and cycle 7 day 1. The input for sequencing was CD4+ or CD8+ T cells sorted from blood, taken in a trial of the OX40 agonist ivuxolimab. The genes are TRBV6-5 and TRBJ1-1; 9 nucleotides match TRBD1. The clonotype comes from an adult with an advanced solid tumor such as melanoma, head and neck, liver or kidney cancer. The CDR3 coding sequence is TGTGCCAGCAGTAACACAGGGGGCTACACTGAAGCTTTCTTT. Protein: CASSNTGGYTEAFF.